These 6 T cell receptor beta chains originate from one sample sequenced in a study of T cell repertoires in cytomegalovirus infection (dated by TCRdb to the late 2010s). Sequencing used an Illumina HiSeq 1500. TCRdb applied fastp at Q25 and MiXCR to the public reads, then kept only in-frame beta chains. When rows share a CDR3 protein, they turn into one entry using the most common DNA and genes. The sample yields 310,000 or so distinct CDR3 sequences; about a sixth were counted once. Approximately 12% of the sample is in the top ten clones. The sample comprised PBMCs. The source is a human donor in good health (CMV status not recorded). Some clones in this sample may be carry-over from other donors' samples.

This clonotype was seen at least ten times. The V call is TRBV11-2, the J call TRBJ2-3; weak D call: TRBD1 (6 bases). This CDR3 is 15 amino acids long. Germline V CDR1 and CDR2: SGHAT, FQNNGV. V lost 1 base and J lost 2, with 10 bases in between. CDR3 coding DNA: TGTGCCAGCAGCTTAGCCAGGGGCGCCACAGATACGCAGTATTTT. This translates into CASSLARGATDTQYF.

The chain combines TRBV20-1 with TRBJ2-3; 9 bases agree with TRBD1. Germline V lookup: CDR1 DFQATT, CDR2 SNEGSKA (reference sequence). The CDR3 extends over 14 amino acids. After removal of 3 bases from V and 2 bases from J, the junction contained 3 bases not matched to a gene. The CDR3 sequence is CSASTGGTTDTQYF. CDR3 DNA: TGCAGTGCTAGCACAGGGGGCACCACAGATACGCAGTATTTT.

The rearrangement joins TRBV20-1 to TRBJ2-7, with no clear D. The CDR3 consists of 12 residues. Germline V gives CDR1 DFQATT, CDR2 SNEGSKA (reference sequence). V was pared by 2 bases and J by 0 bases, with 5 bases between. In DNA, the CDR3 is TGCAGTGCTAGACCTTCCTCCTACGAGCAGTACTTC. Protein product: CSARPSSYEQYF.

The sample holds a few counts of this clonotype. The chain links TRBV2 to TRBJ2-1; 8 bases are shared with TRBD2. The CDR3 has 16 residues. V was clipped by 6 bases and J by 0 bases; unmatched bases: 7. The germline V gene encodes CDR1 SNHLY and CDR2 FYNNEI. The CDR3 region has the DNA TGTGCCAGCAGCGTCCGTAGCGGGAACTCCTACAATGAGCAGTTCTTC. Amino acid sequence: CASSVRSGNSYNEQFF.

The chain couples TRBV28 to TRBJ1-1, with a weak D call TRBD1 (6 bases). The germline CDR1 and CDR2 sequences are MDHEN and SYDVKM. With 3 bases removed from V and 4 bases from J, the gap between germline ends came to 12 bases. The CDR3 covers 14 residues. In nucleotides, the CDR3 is TGTGCCAGCAGTTTTTTCCAGGGGACCACTGAAGCTTTCTTT. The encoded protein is CASSFFQGTTEAFF.

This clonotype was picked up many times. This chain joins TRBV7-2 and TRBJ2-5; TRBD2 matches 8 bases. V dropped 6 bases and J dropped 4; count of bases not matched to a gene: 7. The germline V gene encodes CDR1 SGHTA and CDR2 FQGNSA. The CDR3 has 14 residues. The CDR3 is CASRPTSGTETQYF. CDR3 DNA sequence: TGTGCCAGCAGACCTACTAGCGGAACAGAGACCCAGTACTTC.